This TCR beta chain was observed in a study of shared clonotypes between healthy human individuals. CDR3 size: 15 residues. The junction had 11 bases not matched to a gene; V was cut back by 5 bases and J by 5 bases. CDR1 and CDR2 (germline): SGHNT, YENEEA. Measured with immunoSEQ multiplex PCR; TCRdb has only the in-frame clones, and not every one. The table has 2 million to 2.5 million clones, over 90% seen once; the top ten hold around 0.4%. The chain is built from TRBV11-3 and TRBJ2-7; TRBD2 matches at 8 bases. The clonotype was recovered from a man aged 18 to 29 in good health. Some clones in this sample may be carry-over from other donors' samples. The sample consisted of naive CD4+ T cells from PBMCs. Regarding subset: CD45RA+ positively selected. The CDR3 region has the DNA TGTGCCAGCAGCACCGGGGGGGCCCGATTCGACGAGCAGTACTTC. It specifies CASSTGGARFDEQYF.